This section outlines one T cell receptor (beta chain) sequence together with its context. Original processing methods: Using reference gene primer amplification, nucleated cell counts were estimated. Here immunoSEQ multiplex PCR was the method, and the copy in TCRdb shows in-frame clones only, minus some. That table supplies the V and J calls and clone size; D and trimming were determined from the DNA. This sample carries over 120,000 clones, roughly 88% of them seen once, and the ten largest clones take around 9.6%. The CDR3 length is 15 residues. V was clipped by 0 bases and J by 2 bases; unmatched bases: 5. Germline V CDR1 and CDR2: GTSNPN, SVGIG (reference sequence). The sample is drawn from a study of blood T cell repertoires in COVID-19. About the study: Acute and convalescent COVID-19 samples came from the United States, Italy and Spain.

The TCR sequence derives from a man aged 60 to 75 with active or convalescent COVID-19. Sequenced sample: peripheral blood. The rearrangement uses TRBV30 and TRBJ2-3; 7 nucleotides match TRBD1. DNA of the CDR3: TGTGCCTGGAGTGTACCAGGGGGATTCACAGATACGCAGTATTTT. It is translated as CAWSVPGGFTDTQYF.